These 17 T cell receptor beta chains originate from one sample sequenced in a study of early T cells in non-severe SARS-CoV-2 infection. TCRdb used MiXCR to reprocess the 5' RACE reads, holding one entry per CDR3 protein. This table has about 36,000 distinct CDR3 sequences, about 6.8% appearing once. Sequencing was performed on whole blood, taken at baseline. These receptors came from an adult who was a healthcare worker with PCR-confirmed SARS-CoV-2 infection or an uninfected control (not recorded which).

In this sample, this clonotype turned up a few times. The CDR3 DNA reads as TGCGCCAGCAGTGAGTGGGGAGATCAGCCCCAGCATTTT. This encodes CASSEWGDQPQHF. The chain couples TRBV10-2 to TRBJ1-5, with D uncertain. V gave up 1 base and J gave up 5 bases, with 6 bases separating them. CDR1 is WSHSY and CDR2 is SAAADI in the germline V gene. The CDR3 runs to 13 residues.

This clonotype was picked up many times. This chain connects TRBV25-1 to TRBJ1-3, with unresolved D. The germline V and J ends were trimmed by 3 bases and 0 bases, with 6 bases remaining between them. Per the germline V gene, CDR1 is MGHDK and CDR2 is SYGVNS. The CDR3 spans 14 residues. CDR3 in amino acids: CASSEESSGNTIYF. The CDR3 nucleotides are TGTGCCAGCAGTGAGGAGAGCTCTGGAAACACCATATATTTT.

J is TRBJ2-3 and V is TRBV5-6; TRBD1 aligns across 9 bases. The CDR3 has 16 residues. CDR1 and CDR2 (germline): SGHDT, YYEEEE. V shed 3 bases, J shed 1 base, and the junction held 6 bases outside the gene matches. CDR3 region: CASSWDRVFGTDTQYF. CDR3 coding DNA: TGTGCCAGCAGCTGGGACAGGGTATTCGGCACAGATACGCAGTATTTT.

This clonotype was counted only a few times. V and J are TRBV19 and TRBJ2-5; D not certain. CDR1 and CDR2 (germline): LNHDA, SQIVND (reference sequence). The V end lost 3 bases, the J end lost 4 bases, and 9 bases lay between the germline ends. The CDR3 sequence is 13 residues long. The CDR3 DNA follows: TGTGCCAGTAGTATGCTCGGACGAGAGACCCAGTACTTC. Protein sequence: CASSMLGRETQYF. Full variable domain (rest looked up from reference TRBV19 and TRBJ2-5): DGGITQSPKYLFRKEGQNVTLSCEQNLNHDAMYWYRQDPGQGLRLIYYSQIVNDFQKGDIAEGYSVSREKKESFPLTVTSAQKNPTAFYLCASSMLGRETQYFGPGTRLLVL.

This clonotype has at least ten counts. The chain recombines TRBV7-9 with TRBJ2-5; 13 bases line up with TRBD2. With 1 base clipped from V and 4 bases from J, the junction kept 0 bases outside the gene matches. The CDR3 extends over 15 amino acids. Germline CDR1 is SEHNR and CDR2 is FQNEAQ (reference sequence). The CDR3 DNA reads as TGTGCCAGCAGCTTAGGACTAGCGGGAGGAGAGACCCAGTACTTC. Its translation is CASSLGLAGGETQYF.

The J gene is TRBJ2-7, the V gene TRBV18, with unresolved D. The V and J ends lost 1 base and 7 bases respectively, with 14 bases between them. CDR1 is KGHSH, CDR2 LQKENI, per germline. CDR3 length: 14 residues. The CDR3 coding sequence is TGTGCCAGCTCACCACGGTCACTCCGAGCGGAGCAGTACTTC. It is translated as CASSPRSLRAEQYF.

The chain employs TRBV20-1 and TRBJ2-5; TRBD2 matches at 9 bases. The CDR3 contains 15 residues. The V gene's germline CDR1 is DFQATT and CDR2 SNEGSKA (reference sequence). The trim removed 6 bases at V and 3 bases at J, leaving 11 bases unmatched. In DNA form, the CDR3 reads TGCAGTGCCGAACCGGGACTAGCAGCGAAAGAGACCCAGTACTTC. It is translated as CSAEPGLAAKETQYF.

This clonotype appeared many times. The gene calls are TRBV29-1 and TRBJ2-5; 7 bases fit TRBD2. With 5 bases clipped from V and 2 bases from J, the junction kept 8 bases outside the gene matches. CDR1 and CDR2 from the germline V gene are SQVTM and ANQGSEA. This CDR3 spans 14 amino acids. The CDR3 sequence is CSVSASGLQETQYF. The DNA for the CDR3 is TGCAGCGTTTCGGCTAGCGGTTTACAAGAGACCCAGTACTTC.

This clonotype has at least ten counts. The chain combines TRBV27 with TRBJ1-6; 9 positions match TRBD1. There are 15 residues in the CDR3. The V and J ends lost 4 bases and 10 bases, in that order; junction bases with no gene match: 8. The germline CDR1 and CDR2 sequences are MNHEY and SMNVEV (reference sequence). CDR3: CASSSTGQGNSPLHF. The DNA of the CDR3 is TGTGCCAGCAGTTCCACCGGACAGGGGAACTCACCCCTCCACTTT.

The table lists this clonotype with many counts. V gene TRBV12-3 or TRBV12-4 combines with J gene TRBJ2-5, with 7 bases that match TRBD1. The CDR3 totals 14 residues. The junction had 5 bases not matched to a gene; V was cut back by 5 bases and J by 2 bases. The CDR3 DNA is TGTGCCAGCAGTCCGGGACAGAATCAAGAGACCCAGTACTTC. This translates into CASSPGQNQETQYF.

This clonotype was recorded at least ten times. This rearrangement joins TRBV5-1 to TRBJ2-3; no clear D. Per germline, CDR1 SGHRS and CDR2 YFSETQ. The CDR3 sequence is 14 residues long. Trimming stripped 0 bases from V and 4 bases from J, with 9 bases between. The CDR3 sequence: CASSLVTNADTQYF. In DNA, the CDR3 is TGCGCCAGCAGCTTGGTGACCAATGCAGATACGCAGTATTTT.

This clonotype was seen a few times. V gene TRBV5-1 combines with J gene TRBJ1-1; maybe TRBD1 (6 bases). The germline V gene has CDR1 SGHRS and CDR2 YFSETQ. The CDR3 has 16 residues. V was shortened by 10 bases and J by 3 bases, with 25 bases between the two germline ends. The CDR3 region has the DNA TGCGCCTCTGGAGGCGGGACAAGAGGCCTGTACACTGAAGCTTTCTTT. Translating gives CASGGGTRGLYTEAFF.

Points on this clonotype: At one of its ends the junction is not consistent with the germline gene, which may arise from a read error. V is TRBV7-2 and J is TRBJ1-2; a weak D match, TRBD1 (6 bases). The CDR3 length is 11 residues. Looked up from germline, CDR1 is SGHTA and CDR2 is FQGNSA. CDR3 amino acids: CASSLDRPGEF. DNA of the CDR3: TGTGCCAGCAGCTTAGACAGGCCAGGGGAGTTC.

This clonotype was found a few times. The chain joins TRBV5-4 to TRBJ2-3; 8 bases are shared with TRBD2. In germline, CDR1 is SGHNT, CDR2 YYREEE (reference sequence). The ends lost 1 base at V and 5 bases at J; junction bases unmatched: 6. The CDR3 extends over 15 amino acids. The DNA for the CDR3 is TGTGCCAGCAGCTTGAGTCTAGCGGGTAGAGATACGCAGTATTTT. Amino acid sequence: CASSLSLAGRDTQYF.

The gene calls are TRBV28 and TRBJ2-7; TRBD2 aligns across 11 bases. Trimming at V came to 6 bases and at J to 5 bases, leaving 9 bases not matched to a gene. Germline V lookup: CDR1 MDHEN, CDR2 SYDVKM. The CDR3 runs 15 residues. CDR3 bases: TGTGCCAGCAGCTCACTAGCGGGAGTATCCCACGAGCAGTACTTC. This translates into CASSSLAGVSHEQYF.

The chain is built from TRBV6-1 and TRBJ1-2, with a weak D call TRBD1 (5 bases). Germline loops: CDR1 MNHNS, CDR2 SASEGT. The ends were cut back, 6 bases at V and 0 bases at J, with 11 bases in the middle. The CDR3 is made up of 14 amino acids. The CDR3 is CASSPGTANYGYTF. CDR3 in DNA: TGTGCCAGCAGCCCTGGGACGGCTAACTATGGCTACACCTTC.

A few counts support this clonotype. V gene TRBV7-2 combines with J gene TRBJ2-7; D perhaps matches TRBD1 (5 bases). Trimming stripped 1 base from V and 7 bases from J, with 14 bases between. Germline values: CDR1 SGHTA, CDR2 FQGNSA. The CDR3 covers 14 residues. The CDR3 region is CASSLGGLEGEQYF. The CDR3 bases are TGTGCCAGCAGCTTAGGGGGCCTCGAAGGGGAGCAGTACTTC.